The 3 T cell receptor beta chains below come from one sample, sequenced in a study of cytomegalovirus exposure and HLA in healthy donors. Vbeta (60) and Jbeta (13) primers were used in the PCR. Method: immunoSEQ multiplex PCR; TCRdb's copy keeps in-frame clones and lacks some. The sample table sets out 95,000 to 150,000 clones. The sample was PBMCs. These receptors were collected from a man aged 18 to 30 in good health and CMV-seronegative.

The rearrangement joins TRBV19 to TRBJ2-6; possibly TRBD1 for D (6 bases). Germline lookup yields CDR1 LNHDA and CDR2 SQIVND (reference sequence). The CDR3 has 14 amino acids. Trimming cost V 6 bases and J 4 bases, with 10 bases left between them. The CDR3 region is CASSTGSGANVLTF. The CDR3, as DNA: TGTGCCAGTAGCACAGGGTCAGGGGCCAACGTCCTGACTTTC. The full variable domain, its missing parts supplied by reference TRBV19 and TRBJ2-6, is DGGITQSPKYLFRKEGQNVTLSCEQNLNHDAMYWYRQDPGQGLRLIYYSQIVNDFQKGDIAEGYSVSREKKESFPLTVTSAQKNPTAFYLCASSTGSGANVLTFGAGSRLTVL.

V is TRBV5-4 and J is TRBJ2-1, with D tentatively TRBD1 (5 bases). The V gene's germline CDR1 is SGHNT and CDR2 YYREEE (reference sequence). The CDR3 runs to 17 residues. Trimming removed 4 bases from V and 9 bases from J, with 26 bases in between. As DNA, the CDR3 is TGTGCCAGCAGCCCCGGAATGGGCAGGGCACAGATCACTGAGCAGTTCTTC. Protein sequence: CASSPGMGRAQITEQFF.

This chain uses TRBV27 with TRBJ2-1; 10 bases agree with TRBD1. CDR1 is MNHEY and CDR2 is SMNVEV in the germline V gene (reference sequence). This CDR3 spans 15 amino acids. Trimming at V came to 5 bases and at J to 4 bases, leaving 5 bases not matched to a gene. The CDR3: CASSPGQGSYNEQFF. As DNA, the CDR3 is TGTGCCAGCAGTCCGGGACAGGGGAGTTACAATGAGCAGTTCTTC.